The 16 T cell receptor beta chains given below trace back to one sample, sequenced in a study of T cell repertoires in aging, cancer and after chemotherapy (dated by TCRdb to between 2018 and 2021). TCRdb records Illumina MiSeq as the sequencer. Rearranged TRB sequences spanning V, D and J segments were amplified by multiplex touch-down PCR using a mixed TRB-A/B primer pool. Using fastp at Q25 and MiXCR, TCRdb reprocessed the public reads and kept productive beta chains. Duplicate CDR3 protein sequences are folded into a single record with the most common DNA and genes. For this sample there are under 6,000 distinct CDR3 sequences; around a quarter appear just once. Clones ranked in the top ten supply roughly 4.5% of the sample. TCR beta rearrangements were amplified from genomic DNA extracted from peripheral blood rather than from sorted cells or RNA. What was sequenced was blood. Receptors originate from a human donor with a blood cancer.

The table lists this clonotype with a few counts. The rearrangement joins TRBV19 to TRBJ1-1, with 10 positions matching TRBD1. The CDR3 spans 15 residues. V shed 5 bases, J shed 4 bases, and the junction held 7 bases outside the gene matches. CDR1 is LNHDA, CDR2 SQIVND, per germline (reference sequence). As DNA, the CDR3 is TGTGCCAGTAGTGCCCGGGACAGGGGCGGCACTGAAGCTTTCTTT. Encoded protein: CASSARDRGGTEAFF.

This clonotype was seen a handful of times. The chain employs TRBV6-1 and TRBJ2-7; a possible D gene is TRBD1 (5 bases). Germline CDR1 MNHNS, CDR2 SASEGT. The germline V and J ends were trimmed by 7 bases and 0 bases, with 16 bases remaining between them. The CDR3 consists of 15 residues. CDR3 coding DNA: TGTGCCAGCATTACCGCCCCGACAGCCTCCTACGAGCAGTACTTC. This encodes CASITAPTASYEQYF.

This clonotype is medium-sized by share. The V gene is TRBV6-5, the J gene TRBJ1-4; tentative D call: TRBD1 (5 bases). This CDR3 is 15 amino acids long. CDR1 is MNHEY and CDR2 is SVGAGI in the germline V gene. V was pared by 0 bases and J by 8 bases, with 13 bases between. CDR3 DNA: TGTGCCAGCAGTTACTCGGGCAGGGAATACGAAAAACTGTTTTTT. Its protein is CASSYSGREYEKLFF.

This clonotype is medium-sized within its sample. An end of the junction does not agree with germline; a read error may underlie this. This chain links TRBV20-1 with TRBJ2-1; D is perhaps TRBD1 (6 bases). The CDR3 runs 12 residues. Germline assignment: CDR1 DFQATT and CDR2 SNEGSKA (reference sequence). This CDR3 reads CSAENPGVGLVF. For the CDR3, the DNA is TGCAGTGCTGAGAACCCAGGGGTAGGTTTGGTCTTC.

The chain combines TRBV19 with TRBJ1-5; the match to TRBD1 covers 10 bases. V dropped 3 bases and J dropped 2; count of bases not matched to a gene: 1. This CDR3 is built from 15 residues. Looked up from germline, CDR1 is LNHDA and CDR2 is SQIVND (reference sequence). The CDR3 region is CASSMTGGGNQPQHF. Written as DNA, the CDR3 is TGTGCCAGTAGTATGACAGGGGGCGGCAATCAGCCCCAGCATTTT.

This clonotype was counted between two and nine times. The gene calls are TRBV7-2 and TRBJ1-6, with D possibly TRBD1 on 5 matching bases. Trimming took off 0 bases at V and 7 bases at J, with 13 bases between the two ends. CDR1 SGHTA and CDR2 FQGNSA come from the germline V gene. There are 16 residues in the CDR3. CDR3 in DNA: TGTGCCAGCAGCTTAGCCAGGGCAGCGATGAATTCACCCCTCCACTTT. Translating gives CASSLARAAMNSPLHF.

In its sample, this clonotype was seen a few times. The chain joins TRBV20-1 to TRBJ2-7, with D unresolved. The V gene's germline CDR1 is DFQATT and CDR2 SNEGSKA (reference sequence). CDR3 length: 11 residues. V was cut by 1 base and J by 4 bases, with 5 bases left in between. DNA of the CDR3: TGCAGTGCTAGAGTGGGTTACGAGCAGTACTTC. Translated, it gives CSARVGYEQYF.

This clonotype was observed a handful of times. The rearrangement joins TRBV7-2 to TRBJ2-4, with D possibly TRBD1 on 6 matching bases. The CDR3 runs to 14 residues. Trimming stripped 1 base from V and 9 bases from J, with 13 bases between. Germline V gene lookup returns CDR1 SGHTA and CDR2 FQGNSA. The CDR3 spells CASSLDTGSRIQYF. The CDR3 nucleotides are TGTGCCAGCAGCTTAGATACAGGGTCCCGCATTCAGTACTTC.

The rearrangement joins TRBV7-2 to TRBJ2-3; D possibly matches TRBD1 or TRBD2 (5 bases each). This CDR3 region has 14 residues. V lost 5 bases, J lost 6 bases, and 15 bases lay in between. Germline CDR1 is SGHTA and CDR2 is FQGNSA. The CDR3 nucleotides read TGTGCCAGCAGCCGAGGGGCCCTGACGGATACGCAGTATTTT. As protein: CASSRGALTDTQYF.

In this sample, this clonotype turned up a few times. CDR3 amino acids: CASSLSALEETQYF. CDR3 nucleotides: TGTGCCAGCAGCTTGTCGGCATTAGAAGAGACCCAGTACTTC. The chain joins TRBV5-5 to TRBJ2-5; D is uncertain. Germline CDR1 and CDR2: SGHKS and YYEKEE (reference sequence). The CDR3 contains 14 residues. V lost 1 base to trimming and J lost 3 bases, with 10 bases between them.

The J gene is TRBJ1-2, the V gene TRBV28; 7 nucleotides line up with TRBD1. The CDR3 is made up of 13 amino acids. The V segment lost 7 bases and the J segment 6 bases; nucleotides outside the gene matches: 8. Germline V gene lookup returns CDR1 MDHEN and CDR2 SYDVKM. CDR3 amino acids: CASTRDSNDGYTF. In nucleotides, the CDR3 is TGTGCCAGCACTCGGGACAGCAACGATGGCTACACCTTC.

Sample share makes this clonotype medium-sized. The V gene is TRBV12-3 or TRBV12-4, the J gene TRBJ2-3, with no clear D. The CDR3 totals 13 residues. Between the trimmed V and J ends, which lost 4 bases and 2 bases, there was a span of 7 bases. The CDR3 nucleotides read TGTGCCAGCAGTTCAGGACCCACAGATACGCAGTATTTT. Translating gives CASSSGPTDTQYF.

In this sample, this clonotype turned up a few times. The chain recombines TRBV5-1 with TRBJ2-5, with 13 positions matching TRBD2. V lost 0 bases and J lost 6; bases outside the gene matches: 2. Germline CDR1 is SGHRS and CDR2 is YFSETQ. The CDR3 sequence is 15 residues long. The CDR3 loop is CASSLETSGGKTQYF. Here the CDR3 DNA reads TGCGCCAGCAGCTTGGAGACTAGCGGGGGGAAGACCCAGTACTTC.

This clonotype is medium-sized. The V and J genes are TRBV5-5 and TRBJ1-5, with a possible D match to TRBD1 (5 bases). The CDR3 consists of 14 residues. V dropped 0 bases and J dropped 5 bases, with 9 bases sitting between them. Germline CDR1 SGHKS, CDR2 YYEKEE (reference sequence). The DNA for the CDR3 is TGTGCCAGCAGCTTGGAATCAGGGTATCAGCCCCAGCATTTT. As protein: CASSLESGYQPQHF.

In this sample, this clonotype is medium-sized. The rearrangement joins TRBV11-3 to TRBJ2-1; 8 positions agree with TRBD2. This CDR3 comprises 15 residues. After removal of 2 bases from V and 4 bases from J, the junction contained 4 bases not matched to a gene. Germline CDR1 SGHNT, CDR2 YENEEA. Here the CDR3 reads CASSLRSGSYNEQFF. DNA of the CDR3: TGTGCCAGCAGCTTAAGGAGCGGGAGTTACAATGAGCAGTTCTTC.

This clonotype was seen only once. This may come from a read error, since a much larger clone is one base off. The J gene is TRBJ2-6, the V gene TRBV27; D perhaps matches TRBD2 (6 bases). V was pared by 8 bases and J by 8 bases, with 22 bases between. The germline gives CDR1 MNHEY, CDR2 SMNVEV (reference sequence). The CDR3 is 16 amino acids. CDR3 DNA: TGTGCCAGCGGCGGAGGGACGGTTCCCGGGACCAACGTCCTGACTTTC. It is translated as CASGGGTVPGTNVLTF.